This TCR beta chain was found in a study of blood T cells in healthy people across ages. In its sample, this clonotype was seen many times. PCR was performed a second time for about 7 to 12 cycles using a sample-barcoded 5' primer and a J-beta primer mix. TCRdb reanalysed the 5' RACE reads using MiXCR and keeps one entry per CDR3 protein. The table lists more than 900,000 distinct CDR3 sequences, almost 30% of them singletons. J was trimmed by 1 base and V by 4 bases; bases with no gene match: 8. Germline V gene sequence: CDR1 SGDLS, CDR2 YYNGEE. CDR3 length equals 16 residues. In addition, the sample was reused for a study of T cells of mothers and their children.

The rearrangement uses TRBV9 and TRBJ2-1; TRBD1 matches at 7 bases. Specimen: blood. This clonotype was obtained from a woman between 35 and 50 years old in good health. The CDR3, as DNA: TGTGCCAGCAGCCCTGAGACAGGGATGTCCTACAATGAGCAGTTCTTC. It encodes CASSPETGMSYNEQFF.